This TCR beta chain was profiled in a study of shared clonotypes between healthy human individuals. Study-level findings and limits: Sequencing depth was a factor that was expected to affect clonotype sharing among donors.

Sequencing used immunoSEQ multiplex PCR; TCRdb keeps in-frame clones, though not all of them. In the table there are around 990,000 clones, 70% to 85% of which are singletons. Between the trimmed V and J ends, which lost 5 bases and 4 bases, there was a span of 17 bases. This CDR3 comprises 15 residues. The germline CDR1 and CDR2 sequences are SGHVS and FQNEAQ. The table lists this clone with a few counts. The antigen is undetermined. The receptor comes from a man between 18 and 29 years old in good health. Some clones in this sample may be carry-over from other donors' samples. This chain joins TRBV7-8 and TRBJ1-2, with D perhaps matching TRBD1 (6 bases). Material: memory CD4+ T cells from PBMCs. This sample's subset: CD45RA-negative fraction. The CDR3 is CASSERTGLGYGYTF. DNA for the CDR3: TGTGCCAGCAGCGAACGTACAGGGCTTGGCTATGGCTACACCTTC.